This entry is about one T cell receptor (beta chain). This record comes from a study of shared clonotypes between healthy human individuals. The assay was immunoSEQ multiplex PCR, and TCRdb's table has in-frame clones only and misses some. The sample has around 580,000 clones, roughly 98% seen once. Naive CD8 cells, CD45RO-negative and positively selected for CCR7, excluded terminally differentiated effector memory CD45RA+ cells. The V end was cut by 4 bases, the J end by 5 bases, with 12 bases between. The CDR3 contains 14 residues. CDR1 is KGHSH and CDR2 is LQKENI in the germline V gene. The TCR originated in a man aged 25-45 years in good health. J is TRBJ2-1 and V is TRBV18; D not resolved. Specimen: naive CD8+ T cells sorted from blood. The CDR3 loop is CASSQPSSNNEQFF. Here the CDR3 DNA reads TGTGCCAGCTCACAACCCTCCTCAAACAATGAGCAGTTCTTC.